Sequencing of this TCR beta chain was carried out in a study of OX40 agonist ivuxolimab in advanced cancers. About the research overall: The dose-escalation cohort had hepatocellular carcinoma, melanoma, renal cell or head and neck cancer. Among those treated, three patients had partial responses, one with hepatocellular carcinoma and two with cutaneous melanoma. Study results and caveats: Certain nonresponding patients likewise had low normalized T-cell clonal expansion. Expansion of clones was among the lowest in partial responders at 0.1-3.0 mg/kg.

Worth noting for this clone: What it binds is not known.

The table came from immunoSEQ multiplex PCR; TCRdb's copy has only in-frame clones and leaves some out. The data show 65,000 to 70,000 clones, roughly nine tenths seen once. This CDR3 comprises 14 residues. The germline V gene has CDR1 MNHEY and CDR2 SMNVEV (reference sequence). The V gene lost 2 bases and the J gene lost 4 bases, with 8 bases spanning the gap. The material sequenced was CD4+ or CD8+ T cells sorted from blood, taken in a trial of the OX40 agonist ivuxolimab. The rearrangement uses TRBV27 and TRBJ2-2, with TRBD1 as a possible D gene (5 bases). The source is an adult with an advanced solid tumor such as melanoma, head and neck, liver or kidney cancer. In nucleotides, the CDR3 is TGTGCCAGCAGTTTAGTCAGGGTCACCGGGGAGCTGTTTTTT. Amino acid sequence: CASSLVRVTGELFF.